These 28 T cell receptor beta chains came from one sample sequenced in a study of cytomegalovirus exposure and HLA in healthy donors. TCRdb's table, derived via immunoSEQ multiplex PCR, lists solely in-frame clones and lacks some. The sample lists over 90,000 clones, about 95% occurring once. The sample comprised PBMCs. The receptors were gathered from a woman under 30 in good health and CMV-seronegative.

This sequence joins TRBV5-8 and TRBJ2-7, with D unclear. The CDR3 sequence is 12 residues long. Germline V gene sequence: CDR1 SGHTS, CDR2 YDEGEE. The V gene lost 4 bases and the J gene lost 3 bases, with 8 bases spanning the gap. CDR3 in amino acids: CASSNSNYEQYF. The CDR3 DNA is TGTGCCAGCAGCAACTCCAACTACGAGCAGTACTTC.

This chain joins TRBV19 and TRBJ2-5; 7 bases are shared with TRBD2. This CDR3 has 14 amino acids. With V trimmed by 4 bases and J by 5 bases, 7 bases remained unmatched. Germline CDR1 reads LNHDA; CDR2 reads SQIVND (reference sequence). CDR3 sequence reads: CASSKGREVETQYF. The CDR3 DNA is TGTGCCAGTAGTAAGGGACGGGAGGTGGAGACCCAGTACTTC.

This chain joins TRBV19 and TRBJ1-5, with D possibly TRBD1 on 6 matching bases. Germline CDR1 LNHDA, CDR2 SQIVND (reference sequence). The CDR3 sequence is 14 residues long. Between the trimmed V and J ends, which lost 1 base and 4 bases, there was a span of 8 bases. The CDR3 sequence: CASSIGGRNQPQHF. The CDR3 DNA is TGTGCCAGTAGTATAGGGGGGCGGAATCAGCCCCAGCATTTT.

The rearrangement uses TRBV29-1 and TRBJ1-1; D is ambiguous. In germline, CDR1 is SQVTM, CDR2 ANQGSEA. Trimming took off 6 bases at V and 1 base at J, with 12 bases between the two ends. This CDR3 contains 13 residues. CDR3 in amino acids: CSVYLRGNTEAFF. CDR3 DNA: TGCAGCGTCTACCTGCGGGGGAACACTGAAGCTTTCTTT.

The chain uses TRBV29-1 and TRBJ1-2; 8 bases fit TRBD1. Germline CDR1 SQVTM, CDR2 ANQGSEA. CDR3 length: 13 amino acids. After removal of 4 bases from V and 7 bases from J, the junction contained 8 bases not matched to a gene. In nucleotides, the CDR3 is TGCAGCGTTGGTGGTCGGACAGGGCTTGGCTACACCTTC. This translates into CSVGGRTGLGYTF.

The chain joins TRBV11-3 to TRBJ1-1; unclear D gene. This CDR3 is built from 14 residues. V was shortened by 7 bases and J by 0 bases, with 12 bases between the two germline ends. Germline lookup yields CDR1 SGHNT and CDR2 YENEEA. The CDR3 is CASMGALMNTEAFF. The DNA for the CDR3 is TGTGCCAGCATGGGAGCGCTCATGAACACTGAAGCTTTCTTT.

J is TRBJ2-5 and V is TRBV5-4; weak D call: TRBD1 (6 bases). The CDR3 sequence is 15 residues long. In germline, CDR1 is SGHNT, CDR2 YYREEE (reference sequence). The ends were cut back, 4 bases at V and 3 bases at J, with 16 bases in the middle. CDR3 in amino acids: CASSPPSRTEETQYF. The CDR3 DNA follows: TGTGCCAGCAGCCCACCATCCAGGACAGAAGAGACCCAGTACTTC.

The chain is built from TRBV4-2 and TRBJ2-2, with a possible D match to TRBD2 (7 bases). Germline V lookup: CDR1 LGHNA, CDR2 YNFKEQ. The CDR3 length is 17 residues. Trimming removed 1 base from V and 3 bases from J, with 15 bases in between. In DNA, the CDR3 is TGTGCCAGCAGCCAAGGGTCGGGGGGCGAATACACCGGGGAGCTGTTTTTT. Translation gives CASSQGSGGEYTGELFF.

This clone was seen more than once but under ten times. The V gene is TRBV4-1, the J gene TRBJ2-7, with TRBD2 matching over 7 bases. Trimming at V came to 4 bases and at J to 4 bases, leaving 16 bases not matched to a gene. Germline V lookup: CDR1 MGHRA, CDR2 YSYEKL. The CDR3 has 17 residues. CDR3 coding DNA: TGCGCCAGCAGCCTGAACGCTCCTGGCGGGAGACTGTACGAGCAGTACTTC. Its protein product is CASSLNAPGGRLYEQYF.

The chain carries TRBV9 and TRBJ2-3; 9 bases line up with TRBD2. The V gene's germline CDR1 is SGDLS and CDR2 YYNGEE. This CDR3 has 17 residues. Trimming at V came to 0 bases and at J to 0 bases, leaving 5 bases not matched to a gene. CDR3: CASSVAPTSGSTDTQYF. In DNA, the CDR3 is TGTGCCAGCAGCGTAGCTCCGACTAGCGGAAGCACAGATACGCAGTATTTT. Looking up the rest from reference TRBV9 and TRBJ2-3 gives the full variable domain: DSGVTQTPKHLITATGQRVTLRCSPRSGDLSVYWYQQSLDQGLQFLIQYYNGEERAKGNILERFSAQQFPDLHSELNLSSLELGDSALYFCASSVAPTSGSTDTQYFGPGTRLTVL.

This chain uses TRBV4-2 with TRBJ1-6; 9 nucleotides line up with TRBD1. The ends lost 1 base at V and 9 bases at J; junction bases unmatched: 4. The CDR3 loop spans 15 amino acids. Germline-derived CDR1 and CDR2 are LGHNA and YNFKEQ. The CDR3 coding sequence is TGTGCCAGCAGCCAAGGGGACAGGGTGGGTTCACCCCTCCACTTT. Amino acid sequence: CASSQGDRVGSPLHF.

CDR3 bases: TGTGCCAGCACGCTGGGGACTAGCGGACAAGAGACCCAGTACTTC. The encoded protein is CASTLGTSGQETQYF. V gene TRBV7-8 combines with J gene TRBJ2-5; 11 bases fit TRBD2. Trimming removed 7 bases from V and 2 bases from J; junction bases left unmatched: 6. This CDR3 spans 15 amino acids. In germline, CDR1 is SGHVS, CDR2 FQNEAQ.

The rearrangement links TRBV2 to TRBJ1-2; D is unresolved. The CDR3 runs to 15 residues. V was cut by 6 bases and J by 4 bases, with 18 bases left in between. Germline loops: CDR1 SNHLY, CDR2 FYNNEI. The CDR3 DNA reads TGTGCCAGCAGCGACTACCGGACGGGCGCCTATGGCTACACCTTC. It is translated as CASSDYRTGAYGYTF.

V is TRBV9 and J is TRBJ2-2; 7 bases match TRBD2. This CDR3 has 17 amino acids. Germline loops: CDR1 SGDLS, CDR2 YYNGEE. J lost 0 bases, V lost 0 bases, and 5 bases had no gene match. CDR3 sequence (DNA): TGTGCCAGCAGCGTAGCTCTCGGACTAGCGAACACCGGGGAGCTGTTTTTT. Protein: CASSVALGLANTGELFF.

The genes are TRBV19 and TRBJ1-2; 8 bases map to TRBD1. This CDR3 is built from 15 residues. Trimming took 3 bases from V and 3 from J; bases not matched to a gene: 6. Germline-derived CDR1 and CDR2 are LNHDA and SQIVND (reference sequence). DNA of the CDR3: TGTGCCAGTAGTATCTGGTCGGACAGGGACTATGGCTACACCTTC. Protein: CASSIWSDRDYGYTF.

The CDR3 sequence: CANPGVRLNTGELFF. The CDR3 nucleotides read TGTGCAAACCCGGGGGTGCGGCTGAACACCGGGGAGCTGTTTTTT. This chain uses TRBV12-2 with TRBJ2-2; the DNA was not compared with TRBD2, the D call given in the table. TRBV12-2 has pseudogene status. The length of the CDR3 is 15 residues.

This clone appeared a single time. This chain connects TRBV18 to TRBJ2-3, with 8 bases that match TRBD2. V lost 4 bases and J lost 3; bases outside the gene matches: 6. Germline values: CDR1 KGHSH, CDR2 LQKENI. The CDR3 runs to 15 residues. CDR3 sequence (DNA): TGTGCCAGCTCACGAACGGGCGGGAGGACAGATACGCAGTATTTT. Amino acids: CASSRTGGRTDTQYF.

The CDR3 DNA reads as TGTGCCATCAGTGACCGACAGTTCAACACTGAAGCTTTCTTT. Amino acids: CAISDRQFNTEAFF. This chain links TRBV10-3 with TRBJ1-1; D is perhaps TRBD1 (5 bases). The V and J ends lost 3 bases and 2 bases respectively, with 10 bases between them. CDR3 size: 14 residues. The V gene's germline CDR1 is ENHRY and CDR2 SYGVKD.

The V and J genes are TRBV7-6 and TRBJ1-1, with TRBD1 identical over 12 bases. V gave up 5 bases and J gave up 0 bases; unmatched junction bases: 13. The CDR3 totals 19 residues. Looked up from germline, CDR1 is SGHVS and CDR2 is FNYEAQ. CDR3: CASSLRISGTGGMNTEAFF. The CDR3 DNA reads TGTGCCAGCAGCCTTAGAATTTCCGGGACAGGGGGCATGAACACTGAAGCTTTCTTT.

J is TRBJ2-7 and V is TRBV9; D call uncertain. In germline, CDR1 is SGDLS, CDR2 YYNGEE. V shed 3 bases and J shed 1 base, with 14 bases lying between them. The CDR3 contains 15 residues. Here the CDR3 DNA reads TGTGCCAGCAGCGGAAATACATCCCGATCCTACGAGCAGTACTTC. Protein sequence: CASSGNTSRSYEQYF.

The genes are TRBV29-1 and TRBJ2-7; 7 bases align to TRBD1. The CDR3 spans 13 residues. V dropped 4 bases and J dropped 3; count of bases not matched to a gene: 6. CDR1 is SQVTM and CDR2 is ANQGSEA in the germline V gene. CDR3 coding DNA: TGCAGCGTTGTGGGGGACAGATTCTACGAGCAGTACTTC. Amino acid sequence: CSVVGDRFYEQYF.

The V gene is TRBV4-3, the J gene TRBJ1-6, with 7 nucleotides matching TRBD1. Germline loops: CDR1 LGHNA, CDR2 YSLEER. Trimming at V came to 0 bases and at J to 8 bases, leaving 4 bases not matched to a gene. The CDR3 length is 15 residues. The DNA for the CDR3 is TGCGCCAGCAGCCAAGAACAGGGGAGTTATTCACCCCTCCACTTT. Encoded protein: CASSQEQGSYSPLHF.

J is TRBJ2-3 and V is TRBV9; D is unresolved. V dropped 0 bases and J dropped 4 bases, with 12 bases sitting between them. Germline CDR1 is SGDLS and CDR2 is YYNGEE. The CDR3 is 15 residues long. CDR3 sequence (DNA): TGTGCCAGCAGCGTAGGAGTAGTTGTCCCAGATACGCAGTATTTT. This encodes CASSVGVVVPDTQYF.

The chain is built from TRBV7-2 and TRBJ2-2; TRBD1 matches at 8 bases. The germline V gene has CDR1 SGHTA and CDR2 FQGNSA. The trim removed 7 bases at V and 7 bases at J, leaving 8 bases unmatched. This CDR3 is built from 14 residues. CDR3 nucleotide sequence: TGTGCCAGCAACGGACAGGGAGGACGCGGGGAGCTGTTTTTT. It is translated as CASNGQGGRGELFF.

The V call is TRBV5-4, the J call TRBJ1-6, with D hard to call. V gave up 2 bases and J gave up 6 bases, with 12 bases separating them. This CDR3 contains 15 residues. Germline assignment: CDR1 SGHNT and CDR2 YYREEE (reference sequence). CDR3 region: CASSFRQDGNSPLHF. In DNA form, the CDR3 reads TGTGCCAGCAGCTTTAGACAAGACGGTAATTCACCCCTCCACTTT. Together with reference TRBV5-4 and TRBJ1-6, the CDR3 gives the full variable domain: ETGVTQSPTHLIKTRGQQVTLRCSSQSGHNTVSWYQQALGQGPQFIFQYYREEENGRGNFPPRFSGLQFPNYSSELNVNALELDDSALYLCASSFRQDGNSPLHFGNGTRLTVT.

This clone was picked up one time. The rearrangement links TRBV9 to TRBJ2-4; the D gene is possibly TRBD2 (5 bases). The V end was cut by 3 bases, the J end by 0 bases, with 7 bases between. The CDR3 is 14 residues long. Germline assignment: CDR1 SGDLS and CDR2 YYNGEE. This chain's CDR3 is CASSEGLAKNIQYF. In nucleotides, the CDR3 is TGTGCCAGCAGCGAAGGACTAGCCAAAAACATTCAGTACTTC.

The chain is built from TRBV4-3 and TRBJ2-7, with no clear D. The V end lost 0 bases, the J end lost 0 bases, and 9 bases lay between the germline ends. This CDR3 comprises 15 residues. Germline V gives CDR1 LGHNA, CDR2 YSLEER. The CDR3 loop is CASSQDQPSSYEQYF. CDR3 in DNA: TGCGCCAGCAGCCAAGATCAACCTAGCTCCTACGAGCAGTACTTC.

V is TRBV14 and J is TRBJ2-7; 9 positions agree with TRBD1. This CDR3 spans 12 amino acids. Germline values: CDR1 SGHDN, CDR2 FVKESK. Trimming took 2 bases from V and 13 from J; bases not matched to a gene: 6. The CDR3 bases are TGTGCCAGCAGCCAATCCGGGACAGGGATATACTTC. It specifies CASSQSGTGIYF.